Sequencing of this T cell receptor (beta chain) was carried out in a study of Ad26.COV2.S vaccination and SARS-CoV-2 variants. Study as a whole: Donor was one of the participants in the Ad26.COV2.S arm of the COV1001 trial. Donor got 5x10^10 or 1x10^11 viral particles of Ad26.COV2.S.

Assay: immunoSEQ multiplex PCR; the TCRdb copy retains only in-frame clones and omits some. Among approximately 240,000 clones listed, roughly 90% were seen once. As for treatment: roughly 19 received Ad26.COV2.S at low or high dose, single or two shots; 5 received placebo; per-sample allocation not given. The samples date from day 63 after the first vaccine or placebo injection. In the vaccine, an Ad26 vector expressed the SARS-CoV-2 spike of the Wuhan strain. The CDR3 is 14 residues long. The germline V gene encodes CDR1 SNHLY and CDR2 FYNNEI. V shed 8 bases and J shed 7 bases, with 17 bases lying between them.

The chain couples TRBV2 to TRBJ1-4; D is unresolved. The receptor's source is a person aged 18-60 years who received the Ad26.COV2.S COVID-19 vaccine or a placebo. The sequencing here drew on peripheral blood, taken in a trial of Ad26.COV2.S vaccine versus placebo. CDR3 region: CASGQGTGGEKLFF. CDR3 sequence (DNA): TGTGCCAGCGGGCAAGGAACGGGAGGTGAAAAACTGTTTTTT.